These 10 T cell receptor beta chains were all obtained from the same sample, sequenced in a study of cytomegalovirus exposure and HLA in healthy donors. It was with 60 Vbeta and 13 Jbeta primers that the PCR ran. Measured with immunoSEQ multiplex PCR; TCRdb has only the in-frame clones, and not every one. The sample records 190,000 or so clones, about four fifths being singletons. Sequenced: PBMCs. The receptors come from a girl under 18 in good health and CMV-seropositive.

The table lists this clone with a count of one. The gene calls are TRBV4-2 and TRBJ2-1, with a possible D match to TRBD1 (5 bases). CDR3 length: 14 amino acids. Germline values: CDR1 LGHNA, CDR2 YNFKEQ. The V end was cut by 3 bases, the J end by 10 bases, with 16 bases between. The DNA for the CDR3 is TGTGCCAGCAGCCACCCCTCAGGGATCTCCGAGCAGTTCTTC. Its translation: CASSHPSGISEQFF.

The CDR3 is CASSFGQGATGELFF. The CDR3 DNA follows: TGTGCCAGCTCCTTTGGACAGGGGGCGACCGGGGAGCTGTTTTTT. This chain connects TRBV7-9 to TRBJ2-2; 11 nucleotides line up with TRBD1. The V and J ends lost 8 bases and 5 bases, in that order; junction bases with no gene match: 7. The germline V gene encodes CDR1 SEHNR and CDR2 FQNEAQ (reference sequence). This CDR3 comprises 15 residues.

The CDR3 region has the DNA TGCGCCAGCAGCCAAGAAGGAGGTCAGGAGCCCCAGCATTTT. It is translated as CASSQEGGQEPQHF. The chain links TRBV4-3 to TRBJ1-5, with D unclear. Germline CDR1 and CDR2: LGHNA and YSLEER. V lost 0 bases and J lost 8, with 11 bases in between. This CDR3 has 14 residues.

This chain joins TRBV11-3 and TRBJ2-3; 13 bases align to TRBD2. With 0 bases clipped from V and 1 base from J, the junction kept 1 base outside the gene matches. From germline, CDR1 is SGHNT and CDR2 YENEEA. CDR3 length: 17 amino acids. The CDR3: CASSLEGTSGGTDTQYF. The CDR3 nucleotides read TGTGCCAGCAGCTTAGAAGGGACTAGCGGGGGCACAGATACGCAGTATTTT.

The rearrangement links TRBV18 to TRBJ1-1; D remains ambiguous. CDR1 KGHSH and CDR2 LQKENI come from the germline V gene. Trimming took 5 bases from V and 3 from J, leaving 13 bases between them. CDR3 size: 14 residues. CDR3 nucleotide sequence: TGTGCCAGCTCAGGCCCTCGGGGTGACACTGAAGCTTTCTTT. Translation: CASSGPRGDTEAFF. The full variable domain, with the rest looked up from reference TRBV18 and TRBJ1-1, is NAGVMQNPRHLVRRRGQEARLRCSPMKGHSHVYWYRQLPEEGLKFMVYLQKENIIDESGMPKERFSAEFPKEGPSILRIQQVVRGDSAAYFCASSGPRGDTEAFFGQGTRLTVV.

The J gene is TRBJ2-7, the V gene TRBV2; D is unclear. This CDR3 comprises 11 residues. Germline V gene sequence: CDR1 SNHLY, CDR2 FYNNEI. Between the trimmed V and J ends, which lost 4 bases and 3 bases, there was a span of 4 bases. This CDR3 reads CASSVHYEQYF. CDR3 in DNA: TGTGCCAGCAGTGTTCACTACGAGCAGTACTTC.

The rearrangement links TRBV9 to TRBJ2-3, with TRBD2 matching 7 bases. This CDR3 comprises 15 residues. After removal of 4 bases from V and 1 base from J, the junction contained 6 bases not matched to a gene. Germline V gene sequence: CDR1 SGDLS, CDR2 YYNGEE. The CDR3 nucleotides are TGTGCCAGCAGCCCCACCCTAGCGGGCACAGATACGCAGTATTTT. This encodes CASSPTLAGTDTQYF. Combining the CDR3 with reference TRBV9 and TRBJ2-3 gives the whole variable domain DSGVTQTPKHLITATGQRVTLRCSPRSGDLSVYWYQQSLDQGLQFLIQYYNGEERAKGNILERFSAQQFPDLHSELNLSSLELGDSALYFCASSPTLAGTDTQYFGPGTRLTVL.

This clone came up once. CDR3 loop: CASSHSSGGAGTDTQYF. In DNA, the CDR3 is TGTGCCAGCAGCCACTCTAGCGGGGGGGCCGGGACAGATACGCAGTATTTT. The chain combines TRBV14 with TRBJ2-3; TRBD2 agrees at 12 bases. Germline V gene sequence: CDR1 SGHDN, CDR2 FVKESK. CDR3 size: 17 residues. Germline trimming cut 3 bases from V and 3 bases from J; bases unmatched to any gene: 7.

This clone appeared a single time. The chain carries TRBV5-6 and TRBJ2-7, with TRBD1 matching 8 bases. Looked up from germline, CDR1 is SGHDT and CDR2 is YYEEEE. This CDR3 region has 13 residues. The trim removed 5 bases at V and 6 bases at J, leaving 7 bases unmatched. This CDR3 is CASRGTGTFEQYF. The CDR3 nucleotides are TGTGCCAGCAGGGGGACAGGCACATTCGAGCAGTACTTC.

The CDR3 protein is CASSPPPLNEQFF. The DNA of the CDR3 is TGTGCCAGCAGCCCCCCTCCCCTCAATGAGCAGTTCTTC. The chain combines TRBV14 with TRBJ2-1; D unresolved. Germline V gene sequence: CDR1 SGHDN, CDR2 FVKESK. The V end was cut by 4 bases, the J end by 6 bases, with 10 bases between. The CDR3 loop spans 13 amino acids.